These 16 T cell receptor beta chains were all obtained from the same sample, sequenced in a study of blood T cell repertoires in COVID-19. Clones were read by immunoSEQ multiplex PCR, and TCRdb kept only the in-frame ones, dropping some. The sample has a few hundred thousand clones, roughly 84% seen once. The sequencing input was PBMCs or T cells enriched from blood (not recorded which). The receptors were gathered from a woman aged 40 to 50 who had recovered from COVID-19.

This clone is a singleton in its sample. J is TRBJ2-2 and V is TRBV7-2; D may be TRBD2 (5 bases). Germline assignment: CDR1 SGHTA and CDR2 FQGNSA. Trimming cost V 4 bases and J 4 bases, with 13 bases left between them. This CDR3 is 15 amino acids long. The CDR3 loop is CASSSPVGVTGELFF. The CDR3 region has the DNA TGTGCCAGCAGCTCCCCCGTGGGAGTCACCGGGGAGCTGTTTTTT.

The CDR3 loop reads CASSRHRGEMNTEAFF. The CDR3 DNA sequence: TGTGCCAGCAGCCGACACAGGGGGGAGATGAACACTGAAGCTTTCTTT. The V gene is TRBV7-8, the J gene TRBJ1-1, with TRBD1 matching over 8 bases. The CDR3 sequence is 16 residues long. CDR1 is SGHVS and CDR2 is FQNEAQ in the germline V gene. Unmatched junction bases numbered 8, after V lost 5 bases and J lost 0 bases.

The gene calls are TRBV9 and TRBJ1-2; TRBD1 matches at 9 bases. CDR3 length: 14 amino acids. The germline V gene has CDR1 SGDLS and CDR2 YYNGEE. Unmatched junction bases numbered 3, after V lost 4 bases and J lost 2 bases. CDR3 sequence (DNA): TGTGCCAGCAGCCCCGGGACAGGGAACTATGGCTACACCTTC. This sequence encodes CASSPGTGNYGYTF.

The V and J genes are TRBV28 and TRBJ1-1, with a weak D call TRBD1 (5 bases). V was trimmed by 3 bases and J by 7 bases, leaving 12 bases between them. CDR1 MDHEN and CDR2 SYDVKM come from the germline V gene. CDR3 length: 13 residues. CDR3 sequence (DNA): TGTGCCAGCAGTTTCGGGACTTCCATTGAAGCTTTCTTT. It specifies CASSFGTSIEAFF.

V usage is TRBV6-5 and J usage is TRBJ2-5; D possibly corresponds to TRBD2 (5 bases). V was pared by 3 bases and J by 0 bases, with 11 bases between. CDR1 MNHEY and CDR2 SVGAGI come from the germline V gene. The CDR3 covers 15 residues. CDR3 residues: CASSYGEGHQETQYF. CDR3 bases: TGTGCCAGCAGTTATGGAGAGGGCCACCAAGAGACCCAGTACTTC.

The CDR3 DNA is TGTGCCAGCAGCCGCCTAGGGGTCGCGAACACCGGGGAGCTGTTTTTT. Translated, it gives CASSRLGVANTGELFF. The chain is built from TRBV13 and TRBJ2-2, with a tentative D call TRBD1 (5 bases). Between the trimmed V and J ends, which lost 5 bases and 0 bases, there was a span of 13 bases. The CDR3 consists of 16 residues. Germline CDR1 PRHDT, CDR2 FYEKMQ (reference sequence).

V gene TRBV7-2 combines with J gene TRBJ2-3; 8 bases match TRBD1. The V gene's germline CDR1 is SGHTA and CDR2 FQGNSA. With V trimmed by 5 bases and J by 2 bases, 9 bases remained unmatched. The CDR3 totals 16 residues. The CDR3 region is CASSLTGTGYTDTQYF. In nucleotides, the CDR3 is TGTGCCAGCAGCCTGACCGGGACAGGATACACAGATACGCAGTATTTT.

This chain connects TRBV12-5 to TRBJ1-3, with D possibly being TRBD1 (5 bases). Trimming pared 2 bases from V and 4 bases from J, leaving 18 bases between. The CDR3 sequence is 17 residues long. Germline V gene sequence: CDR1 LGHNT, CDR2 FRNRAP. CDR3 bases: TGTGCTAGTGGTTTGCACTTCCTGGGGCCTTACGGAAACACCATATATTTT. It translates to CASGLHFLGPYGNTIYF.

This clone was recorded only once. Written as DNA, the CDR3 is TGCGCCAGCAGCCAAGGGCAGGGGGCCTGGGAGACCCAGTACTTC. Encoded protein: CASSQGQGAWETQYF. This rearrangement joins TRBV4-3 to TRBJ2-5; 8 bases align to TRBD1. Germline loops: CDR1 LGHNA, CDR2 YSLEER. The CDR3 runs 15 residues. Losses at the gene ends were 1 base for V and 5 bases for J; bases not matched to a gene: 6.

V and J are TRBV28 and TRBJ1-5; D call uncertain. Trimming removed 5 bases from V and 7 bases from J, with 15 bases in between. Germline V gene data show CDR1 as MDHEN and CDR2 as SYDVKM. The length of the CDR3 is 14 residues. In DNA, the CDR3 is TGTGCCAGCAGTACGGGGAGGGAGTTCCAGCCCCAGCATTTT. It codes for CASSTGREFQPQHF.

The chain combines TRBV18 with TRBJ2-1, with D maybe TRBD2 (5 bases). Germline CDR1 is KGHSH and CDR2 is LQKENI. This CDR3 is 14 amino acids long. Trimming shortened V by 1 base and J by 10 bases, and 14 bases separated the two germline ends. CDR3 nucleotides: TGTGCCAGCTCACCACTTGGGTTGCCGGGGGAGCAGTTCTTC. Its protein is CASSPLGLPGEQFF.

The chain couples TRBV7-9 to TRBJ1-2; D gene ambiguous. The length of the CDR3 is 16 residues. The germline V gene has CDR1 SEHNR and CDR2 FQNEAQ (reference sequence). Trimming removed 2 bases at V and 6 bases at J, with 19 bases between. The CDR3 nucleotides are TGTGCCAGCAGCTTACCCATGGGGAGAACTAAGCATGGCTACACCTTC. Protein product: CASSLPMGRTKHGYTF.

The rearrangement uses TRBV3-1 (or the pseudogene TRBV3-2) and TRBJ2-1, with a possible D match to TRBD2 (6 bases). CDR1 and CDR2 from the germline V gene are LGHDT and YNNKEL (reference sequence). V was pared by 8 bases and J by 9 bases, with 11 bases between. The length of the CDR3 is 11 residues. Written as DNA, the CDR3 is TGTGCCAGCGGGAGGCTCACTGAGCAGTTCTTC. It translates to CASGRLTEQFF.

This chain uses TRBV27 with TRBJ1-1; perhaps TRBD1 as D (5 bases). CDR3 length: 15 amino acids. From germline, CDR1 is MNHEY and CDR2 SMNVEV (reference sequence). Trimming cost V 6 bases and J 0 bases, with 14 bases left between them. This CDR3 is CASRNMGGMNTEAFF. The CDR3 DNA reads TGTGCCAGCAGAAATATGGGGGGGATGAACACTGAAGCTTTCTTT.

The CDR3 spells CASSLTGLAASNTGELFF. As DNA, the CDR3 is TGTGCCAGCAGCTTAACAGGTCTAGCGGCCTCGAACACCGGGGAGCTGTTTTTT. V is TRBV7-3 and J is TRBJ2-2, with 7 bases identical to TRBD2. The CDR3 extends over 18 amino acids. Germline assignment: CDR1 SGHTA and CDR2 FQGTGA. J was trimmed by 0 bases and V by 0 bases; bases with no gene match: 7. Using reference TRBV7-3 and TRBJ2-2 for the parts outside the CDR3, the full variable domain is GAGVSQTPSNKVTEKGKYVELRCDPISGHTALYWYRQSLGQGPEFLIYFQGTGAADDSGLPNDRFFAVRPEGSVSTLKIQRTERGDSAVYLCASSLTGLAASNTGELFFGEGSRLTVL.

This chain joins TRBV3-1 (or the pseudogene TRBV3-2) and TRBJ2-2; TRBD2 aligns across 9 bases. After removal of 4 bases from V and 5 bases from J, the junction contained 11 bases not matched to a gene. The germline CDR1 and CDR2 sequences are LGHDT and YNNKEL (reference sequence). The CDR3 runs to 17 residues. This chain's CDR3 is CASSPKFSGSRTGELFF. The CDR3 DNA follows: TGTGCCAGCAGCCCCAAATTTAGCGGGAGTAGAACCGGGGAGCTGTTTTTT.